The source of this T cell receptor (beta chain) is a study of shared clonotypes between healthy human individuals. In the case of this clone: Antigen specificity is unknown.

Assay execution took place at the deep level. TCRdb's copy holds only in-frame clones and misses some; the assay was immunoSEQ multiplex PCR. The top ten clones hold 0.36% of a sample with 1.4 million or so clones, around 98.5% of them seen once. Free of recent acute infections or vaccinations, the donors were healthy HIV-negative adults. Study-level findings and limits: Naive CD4 clonotypes were shared across a few donors at about 5.3%. With few donors, the genetic and exposure-history diversity represented was limited.

This TCR came from a man aged 25 to 40 in good health. Sequences were obtained from naive CD4+ T cells sorted from blood. Specified subset: CD45RA+ positively selected.

CDR3 bases: TGTGCCAGCAGTTACCTATCCGACAGGGGAGCTTTCTTT. Translated: CASSYLSDRGAFF. The chain links TRBV6-5 to TRBJ1-1; 8 nucleotides agree with TRBD1. This CDR3 contains 13 residues. Germline V gene lookup returns CDR1 MNHEY and CDR2 SVGAGI. The trim removed 2 bases at V and 10 bases at J, leaving 6 bases unmatched.